The text below deals with one T cell receptor (beta chain). Its antigen remains unknown. With baseline, cycle 4 day 1, and cycle 7 day 1 as timepoints, blood was sampled. Clones were sequenced by immunoSEQ multiplex PCR, and TCRdb holds only the in-frame ones, with some missing. The repertoire holds about 52,000 clones, approximately 86% seen once, with 11% to 15% in the top ten. The data derive from a study of OX40 agonist ivuxolimab in advanced cancers. Whole-study context: Treatment of patients was with ivuxolimab, an agonistic anti-OX40 (CD134) antibody. The study reported partial responses in three patients: one hepatocellular carcinoma, two cutaneous melanoma. Points from the study as a whole: At 0.1 to 3.0 mg/kg, CD4+ and CD8+ blood T cells expanded clonally by week 6.

Trimming stripped 0 bases from V and 3 bases from J, with 21 bases between. CDR3 size: 18 residues. Germline CDR1 and CDR2: LNHDA and SQIVND (reference sequence). The chain recombines TRBV19 with TRBJ2-7; TRBD2 is a possible D gene (6 bases). The receptor's source is an adult with an advanced solid tumor such as melanoma, head and neck, liver or kidney cancer. Sequenced material: CD4+ or CD8+ T cells sorted from blood, taken in a trial of the OX40 agonist ivuxolimab. The DNA of the CDR3 is TGTGCCAGTAGTATAGATCACTCGGTTGGGGGGAAGAACTACGAGCAGTACTTC. Its translation is CASSIDHSVGGKNYEQYF. The whole variable domain, remainder taken from reference TRBV19 and TRBJ2-7, is DGGITQSPKYLFRKEGQNVTLSCEQNLNHDAMYWYRQDPGQGLRLIYYSQIVNDFQKGDIAEGYSVSREKKESFPLTVTSAQKNPTAFYLCASSIDHSVGGKNYEQYFGPGTRLTVT.